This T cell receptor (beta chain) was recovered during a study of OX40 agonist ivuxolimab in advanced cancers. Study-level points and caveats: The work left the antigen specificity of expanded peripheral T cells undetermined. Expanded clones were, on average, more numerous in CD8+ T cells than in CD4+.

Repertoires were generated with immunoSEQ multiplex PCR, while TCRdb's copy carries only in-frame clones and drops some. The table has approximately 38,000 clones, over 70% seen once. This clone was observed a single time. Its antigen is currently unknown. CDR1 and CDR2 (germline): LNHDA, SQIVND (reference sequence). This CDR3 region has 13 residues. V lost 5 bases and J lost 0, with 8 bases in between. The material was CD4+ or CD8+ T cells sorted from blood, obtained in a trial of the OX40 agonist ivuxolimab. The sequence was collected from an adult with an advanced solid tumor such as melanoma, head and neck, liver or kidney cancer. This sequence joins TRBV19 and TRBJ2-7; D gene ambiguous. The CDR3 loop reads CASSESDSYEQYF. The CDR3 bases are TGTGCCAGTAGTGAATCAGACTCCTACGAGCAGTACTTC.